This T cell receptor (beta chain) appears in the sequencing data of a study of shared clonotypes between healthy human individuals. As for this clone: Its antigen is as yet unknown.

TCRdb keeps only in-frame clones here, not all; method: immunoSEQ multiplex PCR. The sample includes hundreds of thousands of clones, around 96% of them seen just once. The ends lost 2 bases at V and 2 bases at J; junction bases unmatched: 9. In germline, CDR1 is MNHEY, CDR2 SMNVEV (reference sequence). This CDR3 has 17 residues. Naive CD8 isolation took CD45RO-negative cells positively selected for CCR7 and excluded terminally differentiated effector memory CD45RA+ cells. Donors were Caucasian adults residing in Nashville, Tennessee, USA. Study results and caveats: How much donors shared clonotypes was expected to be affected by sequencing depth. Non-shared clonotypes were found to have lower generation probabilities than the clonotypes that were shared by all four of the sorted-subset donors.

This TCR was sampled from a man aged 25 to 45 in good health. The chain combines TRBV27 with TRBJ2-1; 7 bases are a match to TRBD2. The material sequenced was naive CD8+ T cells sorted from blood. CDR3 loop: CASSLRPTSWTYNEQFF. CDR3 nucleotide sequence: TGTGCCAGCAGTTTACGTCCGACTAGCTGGACCTACAATGAGCAGTTCTTC.